This TCR beta chain derives from a study of T cells in Graves' hyperthyroidism and ophthalmopathy. General observations from the study: The blood repertoire included most of the expanded thyroid clonotypes above 0.001.

Amplification of TCR beta CDR3 regions used RNA as the template. Primed by the HTBI set, a first-round RT-PCR was run on the TCR CDR3. TCRdb independently ran MiXCR on the multiplex PCR reads; one entry per CDR3 protein. Of about 600,000 distinct CDR3 sequences listed, approximately 15% are singletons. As concerns this clonotype: Its antigen is unknown.

Those patients with uncontrolled infection, other autoimmune disease, pregnancy or lactation were excluded. The V gene's germline CDR1 is KGHDR and CDR2 SFDVKD. The CDR3 spans 13 residues. Trimming removed 5 bases from V and 3 bases from J, with 7 bases in between. V usage is TRBV24-1 and J usage is TRBJ1-5; perhaps TRBD1 as D (5 bases). The specimen was blood. This sequence originates from a woman aged 18-29 years with Graves' ophthalmopathy. The CDR3, as DNA: TGTGCCACCAGTGCGGGGCCCAATCAGCCCCAGCATTTT. This codes for CATSAGPNQPQHF.